A selection of T cell receptor beta chains follows, all from one sample in a study of shared clonotypes between healthy human individuals. Sequencing used immunoSEQ multiplex PCR; TCRdb keeps in-frame clones, though not all of them. Of 500,000 or so clones in the sample, 90% to 97% are singletons; the top ten hold 0.064%. The sequencing sample was made of naive CD4+ T cells sorted from blood. These receptors were taken from a woman in her twenties or thirties in good health. Both conserved end residues are part of each CDR3. D genes are given only for firm matches. Clone size is not always given. Where it is, it says once, few, many or a class for expanded clones.

TRBV7-2	NA	NA	TRBJ1-2	CASTPGFYGYTF	TGTGCCAGCACCCCGGGTTTCTATGGCTACACCTTC
TRBV19	NA	NA	TRBJ1-1	CASRGPRRDTEAFF	TGTGCCAGTAGGGGACCCCGGAGGGATACTGAAGCTTTCTTT
TRBV5-5	NA	NA	TRBJ2-7	CASSLLLGLSSYEQYF	TGTGCCAGCAGCTTGCTTCTGGGCTTAAGCTCCTACGAGCAGTACTTC
TRBV5-4	NA	NA	TRBJ2-5	CASSRDSPMGETQYF	TGTGCCAGCAGCCGAGACAGCCCAATGGGGGAGACCCAGTACTTC
TRBV7-2	NA	TRBD1	TRBJ1-6	CASRTGTGNSPLHF	TGTGCCAGCAGGACCGGGACAGGGAATTCACCCCTCCACTTT
TRBV28	NA	NA	TRBJ2-4	CASSFPLASVAKNIQYF	TGTGCCAGCAGTTTCCCGCTAGCGTCGGTAGCCAAAAACATTCAGTACTTC
TRBV7-2	NA	NA	TRBJ2-7	CASSLGGQSSYEQYF	TGTGCCAGCAGCCTAGGGGGGCAGAGCTCCTACGAGCAGTACTTC
TRBV5-1	once	TRBD2	TRBJ2-1	CASSSPGLAEQFF	TGCGCCAGCAGCTCCCCGGGACTAGCGGAGCAGTTCTTC
TRBV23-1	once	TRBD1	TRBJ2-7	CASGPTGARYEQYF	TGCGCCAGCGGCCCGACAGGGGCGCGGTACGAGCAGTACTTC
TRBV5-1	once	TRBD1	TRBJ1-1	CASSLLTGVRTEAFF	TGCGCCAGCAGCTTGCTGACAGGGGTTAGGACTGAAGCTTTCTTT
TRBV5-1	NA	NA	TRBJ2-7	CASSLQGSSYEQYF	TGCGCCAGCAGCTTACAGGGATCCTCCTACGAGCAGTACTTC
TRBV10-3	NA	NA	TRBJ1-2	CAISESNPPGYGYTF	TGTGCCATCAGTGAGTCGAATCCTCCGGGGTATGGCTACACCTTC
TRBV28	NA	NA	TRBJ1-2	CASRPTANYGYTF	TGTGCCAGCAGACCGACAGCTAACTATGGCTACACCTTC
TRBV5-4	NA	NA	TRBJ1-4	CASSLGGTVEELFF	TGTGCCAGCAGCTTGGGGGGCACCGTTGAGGAACTGTTTTTT
TRBV29-1	NA	TRBD2	TRBJ2-1	CSVPCGRDNEQFF	TGCAGCGTTCCGTGCGGGAGAGACAATGAGCAGTTCTTC
TRBV2	NA	NA	TRBJ2-3	CASSEVGTDTQYF	TGTGCCAGCAGTGAAGTGGGGACAGATACGCAGTATTTT
TRBV19	once	TRBD1	TRBJ2-3	CASSIGDRGRDTQYF	TGTGCCAGTAGTATAGGGGACAGGGGGAGAGATACGCAGTATTTT
TRBV9	NA	NA	TRBJ2-1	CASSVGRLPSSYNEQFF	TGTGCCAGCAGCGTAGGACGGCTACCTAGCTCCTACAATGAGCAGTTCTTC
TRBV27	NA	NA	TRBJ1-5	CASSLPGVDQPQHF	TGTGCCAGCAGTTTGCCAGGGGTCGATCAGCCCCAGCATTTT
TRBV5-1	NA	TRBD1	TRBJ2-1	CASSWPQGKINEQFF	TGCGCCAGCAGCTGGCCACAGGGGAAGATCAATGAGCAGTTCTTC
TRBV15	NA	NA	TRBJ1-3	CATSRLNSGNTIYF	TGTGCCACCAGCAGACTGAACTCTGGAAACACCATATATTTT
TRBV6-1	NA	NA	TRBJ1-2	CAGSSGDSRGVYTF	TGTGCCGGATCCTCGGGGGATTCCCGTGGGGTCTACACCTTC
TRBV5-1	NA	NA	TRBJ2-7	CASSSLYEQYF	TGCGCCAGCAGCTCTCTCTACGAGCAGTACTTC
TRBV18	NA	TRBD1	TRBJ1-5	CASSRLGTDSNQPQHF	TGTGCCAGCTCACGATTAGGGACAGATAGCAATCAGCCCCAGCATTTT
TRBV28	NA	NA	TRBJ1-5	CASTSPGSGPQHF	TGTGCCAGCACCTCCCCGGGGTCCGGGCCCCAGCATTTT
TRBV7-6	NA	TRBD2	TRBJ2-1	CASSLTLRVSGSYNEQFF	TGTGCCAGCAGCTTAACCCTTCGGGTTAGCGGGAGTTACAATGAGCAGTTCTTC
TRBV25-1	NA	TRBD2	TRBJ2-1	CASRGPTSGKNEQFF	TGTGCCAGCAGGGGGCCAACTAGCGGGAAGAATGAGCAGTTCTTC
TRBV19	NA	TRBD2	TRBJ2-7	CASSIFSGTSYEQYF	TGTGCCAGTAGTATATTTAGCGGGACCTCCTACGAGCAGTACTTC
TRBV28	NA	NA	TRBJ1-5	CASSLRWYRVGNQPQHF	TGTGCCAGCAGTTTACGCTGGTACAGGGTCGGGAATCAGCCCCAGCATTTT
TRBV5-1	NA	NA	TRBJ1-1	CASSWQGIGTEAFF	TGCGCCAGCAGCTGGCAGGGGATCGGCACTGAAGCTTTCTTT
TRBV5-1	NA	TRBD2	TRBJ2-7	CASLAGVWSSYEQYF	TGCGCCAGCCTAGCGGGGGTTTGGAGCTCCTACGAGCAGTACTTC
TRBV7-2	NA	NA	TRBJ2-1	CASSRVRTTYNEQFF	TGTGCCAGCAGCCGGGTGCGGACTACCTACAATGAGCAGTTCTTC
TRBV6-5	NA	NA	TRBJ2-1	CASSPRVFNEQFF	TGTGCCAGCAGTCCCAGGGTATTTAATGAGCAGTTCTTC
TRBV4-1	NA	NA	TRBJ1-3	CASSQDAGPTSGNTIYF	TGCGCCAGCAGCCAAGATGCTGGCCCAACCTCTGGAAACACCATATATTTT
TRBV5-8	NA	NA	TRBJ1-2	CASSLGQTPYGYTF	TGTGCCAGCAGCTTGGGACAGACCCCCTATGGCTACACCTTC
TRBV5-1	once	NA	TRBJ2-7	CASSSGDSNEQYF	TGCGCCAGCAGTTCGGGGGACAGCAACGAGCAGTACTTC
TRBV19	NA	NA	TRBJ2-1	CASSDQGERGGSEQFF	TGTGCCAGTAGTGACCAAGGGGAACGCGGTGGCAGTGAGCAGTTCTTC
TRBV7-9	once	NA	TRBJ1-3	CANTQGPGNTIYF	TGTGCCAACACCCAGGGTCCAGGAAACACCATATATTTT
TRBV4-2	once	NA	TRBJ2-3	CASSHRSDSTDTQYF	TGTGCCAGCAGCCACCGTAGCGATAGCACAGATACGCAGTATTTT
TRBV18	NA	TRBD1	TRBJ2-1	CASSPPGQVYNEQFF	TGTGCCAGCTCACCCCCGGGACAGGTCTACAATGAGCAGTTCTTC
TRBV18	once	NA	TRBJ2-7	CASSPFRRLHEQYF	TGTGCCAGCTCACCATTCCGCCGGCTTCACGAGCAGTACTTC
TRBV6-5	NA	TRBD1	TRBJ1-4	CASSPNWDSNEKLFF	TGTGCCAGCAGCCCCAACTGGGACAGCAATGAAAAACTGTTTTTT
TRBV7-8	NA	TRBD1	TRBJ1-6	CASSLARDRINSPLHF	TGTGCCAGCAGCTTAGCGCGGGACAGGATAAATTCACCCCTCCACTTT
TRBV4-1	NA	NA	TRBJ2-5	CASSLGVGAAETQYF	TGCGCCAGCAGCCTTGGGGTAGGAGCGGCAGAGACCCAGTACTTC
TRBV7-9	NA	NA	TRBJ1-1	CASSARERNTEAFF	TGTGCCAGCAGCGCCCGGGAGAGGAACACTGAAGCTTTCTTT
TRBV9	NA	TRBD2	TRBJ2-1	CASSGTSGTYNEQFF	TGTGCCAGCAGCGGGACTAGCGGGACATACAATGAGCAGTTCTTC
TRBV7-2	NA	TRBD1	TRBJ2-7	CASRRGTGAGYEQYF	TGTGCCAGCAGGCGGGGGACAGGGGCCGGGTACGAGCAGTACTTC
TRBV15	once	NA	TRBJ1-2	CATSRGRGTIYGYTF	TGTGCCACCAGCAGAGGGAGGGGAACGATCTATGGCTACACCTTC
TRBV2	NA	TRBD2	TRBJ2-7	CASSARSSGSYEQYF	TGTGCCAGCAGTGCCAGATCTAGCGGAAGTTACGAGCAGTACTTC
TRBV6-1	NA	NA	TRBJ1-1	CASSEREGRAVNTEAFF	TGTGCCAGCAGTGAAAGGGAGGGCAGGGCGGTGAACACTGAAGCTTTCTTT
TRBV30	NA	NA	TRBJ2-1	CAWSVYDEQFF	TGTGCCTGGAGTGTATACGATGAGCAGTTCTTC